Below, 17 T cell receptor beta chains from the same sample are listed, as sequenced in a study of blood T cell repertoires in COVID-19. Sequencing used immunoSEQ multiplex PCR; TCRdb keeps in-frame clones, though not all of them. This repertoire shows around 110,000 clones, roughly 83% found once; its top ten account for 2% to 2.5%. The sample was peripheral blood. Receptors were obtained from a man aged 25 to 45 with acute or convalescent COVID-19.

The CDR3 protein is CASSQDSSRTGVGNEQFF. The CDR3 bases are TGCGCCAGCAGCCAAGATTCAAGTAGGACAGGGGTTGGCAATGAGCAGTTCTTC. The chain couples TRBV4-1 to TRBJ2-1; 9 bases fit TRBD1. CDR3 size: 18 residues. Germline values: CDR1 MGHRA, CDR2 YSYEKL. V was pared by 0 bases and J by 6 bases, with 12 bases of the junction left unmatched.

This rearrangement joins TRBV30 to TRBJ1-2, with 7 bases that match TRBD1. With V trimmed by 2 bases and J by 3 bases, 3 bases remained unmatched. This CDR3 spans 13 amino acids. The germline V gene has CDR1 GTSNPN and CDR2 SVGIG (reference sequence). This CDR3 reads CAWSPTGDYGYTF. CDR3 DNA sequence: TGTGCCTGGAGTCCCACAGGGGACTATGGCTACACCTTC. Using reference TRBV30 and TRBJ1-2 for the parts outside the CDR3, the full variable domain is SQTIHQWPATLVQPVGSPLSLECTVEGTSNPNLYWYRQAAGRGLQLLFYSVGIGQISSEVPQNLSASRPQDRQFILSSKKLLLSDSGFYLCAWSPTGDYGYTFGSGTRLTVV.

The table lists this clone with a count of one. This sequence joins TRBV10-3 and TRBJ2-2; 8 nucleotides line up with TRBD2. V shed 10 bases, J shed 3 bases, and the junction held 7 bases outside the gene matches. This CDR3 comprises 14 residues. Germline values: CDR1 ENHRY, CDR2 SYGVKD. The CDR3 DNA reads as TGTGCCACCCGGGGGGGCGCATACACCGGGGAGCTGTTTTTT. Its protein is CATRGGAYTGELFF.

The rearrangement links TRBV6-5 to TRBJ2-1; 8 nucleotides line up with TRBD2. The length of the CDR3 is 16 residues. The V gene's germline CDR1 is MNHEY and CDR2 SVGAGI. The V gene end was trimmed by 4 bases and the J gene end by 4 bases; junction bases not matched to a gene: 9. The CDR3 DNA follows: TGTGCCAGCAGTTCCCAAGGAGCGGGAGTGTACAATGAGCAGTTCTTC. It specifies CASSSQGAGVYNEQFF.

This clone was recorded many times. The chain combines TRBV4-2 with TRBJ2-7; 8 bases map to TRBD1. The CDR3 is made up of 15 amino acids. The V gene end was trimmed by 1 base and the J gene end by 0 bases; junction bases not matched to a gene: 2. From germline, CDR1 is LGHNA and CDR2 YNFKEQ. This chain's CDR3 is CASSQGTGSSYEQYF. CDR3 bases: TGTGCCAGCAGCCAAGGGACAGGGAGCTCCTACGAGCAGTACTTC.

The sample holds a few counts of this clone. Other DNA sequences in this sample translate to the same CDR3. The rearrangement joins TRBV9 to TRBJ1-5; D is possibly TRBD1 (5 bases). This CDR3 is built from 14 residues. The germline gives CDR1 SGDLS, CDR2 YYNGEE. V lost 3 bases and J 1 base, leaving 8 bases between the germline ends. CDR3: CASSAQGSNQPQHF. The CDR3 nucleotides read TGTGCCAGCAGCGCTCAGGGAAGCAATCAGCCCCAGCATTTT. Together with reference TRBV9 and TRBJ1-5, the CDR3 gives the full variable domain: DSGVTQTPKHLITATGQRVTLRCSPRSGDLSVYWYQQSLDQGLQFLIQYYNGEERAKGNILERFSAQQFPDLHSELNLSSLELGDSALYFCASSAQGSNQPQHFGDGTRLSIL.

The V and J genes are TRBV4-2 and TRBJ2-2; 12 bases agree with TRBD2. The CDR3 runs to 15 residues. V shed 7 bases and J 5 bases; nucleotides not matched to a gene: 5. Germline CDR1 is LGHNA and CDR2 is YNFKEQ. The CDR3 DNA reads as TGTGCCAGCACTAGCGGGAGGGATTGGACCGGGGAGCTGTTTTTT. Residues: CASTSGRDWTGELFF.

The rearrangement links TRBV7-9 to TRBJ1-1; possibly TRBD1 for D (5 bases). The CDR3 spans 12 residues. Trimming removed 10 bases from V and 8 bases from J, with 17 bases in between. The germline V gene encodes CDR1 SEHNR and CDR2 FQNEAQ (reference sequence). CDR3 nucleotides: TGTGCCACCCTCTCTAACCGGACAGAAGCTTTCTTT. Protein product: CATLSNRTEAFF.

The chain recombines TRBV7-2 with TRBJ2-7; unclear D gene. CDR3 length equals 14 residues. Germline lookup yields CDR1 SGHTA and CDR2 FQGNSA. V was clipped by 2 bases and J by 3 bases, with 11 bases between them. The CDR3 bases are TGTGCCAGCAGCTTATTAGTCGCCGACTACGAGCAGTACTTC. Translation gives CASSLLVADYEQYF.

This sequence joins TRBV7-2 and TRBJ1-2; D uncertain. V lost 1 base to trimming and J lost 14 bases, with 17 bases between them. The CDR3 runs to 13 residues. CDR1 is SGHTA, CDR2 FQGNSA, per germline. CDR3 bases: TGTGCCAGCAGCTTAGGGCCGATAGCCGGCTTGACCTTC. Translated: CASSLGPIAGLTF.

V and J are TRBV27 and TRBJ2-1, with unresolved D. Germline values: CDR1 MNHEY, CDR2 SMNVEV (reference sequence). The CDR3 extends over 14 amino acids. V was pared by 0 bases and J by 4 bases, with 7 bases between. CDR3 coding DNA: TGTGCCAGCAGTTTATCATTCGGGTACAATGAGCAGTTCTTC. Protein product: CASSLSFGYNEQFF.

This sequence joins TRBV2 and TRBJ2-3, with 9 bases fitting TRBD2. V lost 3 bases, J lost 4 bases, and 8 bases stayed unmatched. Germline lookup yields CDR1 SNHLY and CDR2 FYNNEI. The CDR3 runs to 16 residues. This CDR3 reads CASSESSGGWADTQYF. CDR3 nucleotides: TGTGCCAGCAGTGAGTCCAGCGGGGGGTGGGCAGATACGCAGTATTTT.

The chain carries TRBV6-1 and TRBJ2-3, with a tentative D call TRBD2 (6 bases). The CDR3 sequence is 19 residues long. Germline lookup yields CDR1 MNHNS and CDR2 SASEGT. V was trimmed by 1 base and J by 0 bases, leaving 20 bases between them. Written as DNA, the CDR3 is TGTGCCAGCAGTGAAGTTTGGGGGACTTTAACCACTAGCACAGATACGCAGTATTTT. Its protein product is CASSEVWGTLTTSTDTQYF.

This clone appeared once. CDR3 DNA sequence: TGTGCCAGCAGTTATACCCCGGGGGGTGACTATGGCTACACCTTC. Its protein product is CASSYTPGGDYGYTF. V gene TRBV6-5 combines with J gene TRBJ1-2; TRBD1 is a possible D gene (5 bases). V lost 3 bases and J lost 3, with 14 bases in between. The CDR3 sequence is 15 residues long. CDR1 is MNHEY, CDR2 SVGAGI, per germline.

The chain couples TRBV19 to TRBJ1-1; no definite D call. CDR1 and CDR2 (germline): LNHDA, SQIVND (reference sequence). V lost 3 bases and J lost 6, with 8 bases in between. The CDR3 loop spans 12 amino acids. This CDR3 reads CASSMVEAEAFF. DNA for the CDR3: TGTGCCAGTAGTATGGTGGAGGCTGAAGCTTTCTTT.

The chain couples TRBV19 to TRBJ1-1, with a weak D call TRBD1 (5 bases). Trimming took off 6 bases at V and 0 bases at J, with 11 bases between the two ends. Germline V lookup: CDR1 LNHDA, CDR2 SQIVND (reference sequence). This CDR3 has 14 amino acids. The DNA of the CDR3 is TGTGCCAGTAGCGAGGCAGGGCTGAACACTGAAGCTTTCTTT. This gives the protein CASSEAGLNTEAFF.

In regard to this clone: The sample carries other DNA sequences with the same CDR3. V usage is TRBV5-6 and J usage is TRBJ2-4; a weak D match, TRBD1 (5 bases). This CDR3 contains 14 residues. CDR1 and CDR2 from the germline V gene are SGHDT and YYEEEE. The ends were cut back, 2 bases at V and 0 bases at J, with 6 bases in the middle. CDR3 DNA: TGTGCCAGCAGCTTTCAGGGAGCCAAAAACATTCAGTACTTC. Amino acids: CASSFQGAKNIQYF. Supplemented by reference TRBV5-6 and TRBJ2-4, the full variable domain reads DAGVTQSPTHLIKTRGQQVTLRCSPKSGHDTVSWYQQALGQGPQFIFQYYEEEERQRGNFPDRFSGHQFPNYSSELNVNALLLGDSALYLCASSFQGAKNIQYFGAGTRLSVL.